Listed here are 30 T cell receptor beta chains from one sample, sequenced in a study of T cell changes during pregnancy in multiple sclerosis. The method was immunoSEQ multiplex PCR; TCRdb's version includes in-frame clones alone and lacks a portion of them. The sample has some 48,000 clones, roughly nine tenths seen once. Sample: CD8+ T cells from peripheral blood mononuclear cells, taken in the second trimester of pregnancy. These TCRs come from a female donor with multiple sclerosis, enrolled in a pregnancy study.

The gene calls are TRBV9 and TRBJ1-2; D is unresolved. The CDR3 length is 17 residues. Per the germline V gene, CDR1 is SGDLS and CDR2 is YYNGEE. The V end was cut by 2 bases, the J end by 2 bases, with 19 bases between. The CDR3 region is CASSVGFVQAPNYGYTF. Here the CDR3 DNA reads TGTGCCAGCAGCGTGGGTTTCGTCCAGGCCCCCAACTATGGCTACACCTTC.

This CDR3 is CASSFGTPKAGELFF. The CDR3 region has the DNA TGTGCCAGCAGCTTTGGGACACCGAAGGCCGGGGAGCTGTTTTTT. The chain uses TRBV7-9 and TRBJ2-2; D is perhaps TRBD1 (6 bases). The CDR3 extends over 15 amino acids. Germline assignment: CDR1 SEHNR and CDR2 FQNEAQ (reference sequence). Trimming took 3 bases from V and 6 from J, leaving 14 bases between them.

Points on this clone: This sequence may be a read error, since a much larger clone differs from it by one base. The genes are TRBV6-4 and TRBJ2-1, with 7 bases matching TRBD1. V shed 5 bases, J shed 5 bases, and the junction held 6 bases outside the gene matches. The CDR3 loop spans 14 amino acids. Germline assignment: CDR1 MRHNA and CDR2 SNTAGT. CDR3 nucleotides: TGTGCCAGCAGTAACGGGACAGACAACAATGAGCAGTTCTTC. Translating gives CASSNGTDNNEQFF.

J is TRBJ1-5 and V is TRBV13; 7 bases fit TRBD1. This CDR3 spans 14 amino acids. V lost 0 bases and J lost 4; bases outside the gene matches: 0. CDR1 and CDR2 from the germline V gene are PRHDT and FYEKMQ (reference sequence). Here the CDR3 reads CASSLGQGNQPQHF. CDR3 coding DNA: TGTGCCAGCAGCTTAGGACAGGGGAATCAGCCCCAGCATTTT. The full variable domain, rest sourced from reference TRBV13 and TRBJ1-5, is AAGVIQSPRHLIKEKRETATLKCYPIPRHDTVYWYQQGPGQDPQFLISFYEKMQSDKGSIPDRFSAQQFSDYHSELNMSSLELGDSALYFCASSLGQGNQPQHFGDGTRLSIL.

V usage is TRBV7-3 and J usage is TRBJ1-3; D is ambiguous. The germline CDR1 and CDR2 sequences are SGHTA and FQGTGA. The CDR3 is 15 amino acids. Trimming took off 4 bases at V and 0 bases at J, with 10 bases between the two ends. In DNA, the CDR3 is TGTGCCAGCAGCTCCCGAGACTTCTCTGGAAACACCATATATTTT. This sequence encodes CASSSRDFSGNTIYF. Full variable domain (missing parts from reference TRBV7-3 and TRBJ1-3): GAGVSQTPSNKVTEKGKYVELRCDPISGHTALYWYRQSLGQGPEFLIYFQGTGAADDSGLPNDRFFAVRPEGSVSTLKIQRTERGDSAVYLCASSSRDFSGNTIYFGEGSWLTVV.

The chain couples TRBV4-1 to TRBJ1-5, with 8 bases identical to TRBD1. The CDR3 totals 16 residues. Germline trimming cut 1 base from V and 4 bases from J; bases unmatched to any gene: 6. CDR1 MGHRA and CDR2 YSYEKL come from the germline V gene. For the CDR3, the DNA is TGCGCCAGCAGCCAAGGCCCTGACAGGGGTAATCAGCCCCAGCATTTT. The encoded protein is CASSQGPDRGNQPQHF.

The chain uses TRBV6-5 and TRBJ1-5, with D perhaps matching TRBD1 (6 bases). Trimming removed 5 bases at V and 7 bases at J, with 12 bases between. Germline values: CDR1 MNHEY, CDR2 SVGAGI. CDR3 length: 13 amino acids. Here the CDR3 reads CASSPYREQPQHF. The CDR3 nucleotides read TGTGCCAGCAGTCCCTACAGGGAACAGCCCCAGCATTTT.

V and J are TRBV6-6 and TRBJ2-5; D call uncertain. There are 11 residues in the CDR3. Deletions cut 8 bases from V and 2 bases from J, with 6 bases between. The germline gives CDR1 MNHNY, CDR2 SVGAGI (reference sequence). Written as DNA, the CDR3 is TGTGCCAGCTTATTTCAAGAGACCCAGTACTTC. Its translation: CASLFQETQYF.

The chain couples TRBV27 to TRBJ2-2; the D gene is possibly TRBD2 (5 bases). The CDR3 spans 14 residues. The V gene's germline CDR1 is MNHEY and CDR2 SMNVEV (reference sequence). Trimming cost V 3 bases and J 5 bases, with 10 bases left between them. CDR3 sequence: CASSLSLGTGELFF. Here the CDR3 DNA reads TGTGCCAGCAGTTTGTCACTAGGGACCGGGGAGCTGTTTTTT.

The J gene is TRBJ2-7, the V gene TRBV27; D might be TRBD2 (6 bases). CDR3 length equals 13 residues. The ends were cut back, 6 bases at V and 2 bases at J, with 11 bases in the middle. CDR1 is MNHEY and CDR2 is SMNVEV in the germline V gene (reference sequence). CDR3 sequence (DNA): TGTGCCAGCAGGTTAGCGGCCACCTACGAGCAGTACTTC. Translation gives CASRLAATYEQYF.

The chain employs TRBV6-5 and TRBJ2-3; 9 bases are shared with TRBD2. This CDR3 contains 16 residues. With V trimmed by 0 bases and J by 3 bases, 4 bases remained unmatched. Germline lookup yields CDR1 MNHEY and CDR2 SVGAGI. As DNA, the CDR3 is TGTGCCAGCAGTTACTCGGCGGGGGGGCCAACAGATACGCAGTATTTT. Translation: CASSYSAGGPTDTQYF.

This clone is a singleton in its sample. The V and J genes are TRBV7-9 and TRBJ2-7; D call uncertain. This CDR3 spans 15 amino acids. Germline V lookup: CDR1 SEHNR, CDR2 FQNEAQ (reference sequence). V was trimmed by 2 bases and J by 7 bases, leaving 18 bases between them. The CDR3 loop is CASSLITNPPGEQYF. The CDR3 coding sequence is TGTGCCAGCAGCTTAATAACTAACCCTCCCGGGGAGCAGTACTTC.

V gene TRBV6-1 combines with J gene TRBJ1-2; a possible D gene is TRBD1 (5 bases). Per germline, CDR1 MNHNS and CDR2 SASEGT. The CDR3 is made up of 13 amino acids. V lost 11 bases, J lost 7 bases, and 20 bases lay in between. The CDR3 DNA sequence: TGTGCCGGGGCAGGGAGGCTCCCTACTGGCTACACCTTC. This sequence encodes CAGAGRLPTGYTF.

This chain uses TRBV6-4 with TRBJ2-1; TRBD2 agrees at 10 bases. Looked up from germline, CDR1 is MRHNA and CDR2 is SNTAGT. After removal of 0 bases from V and 1 base from J, the junction contained 3 bases not matched to a gene. CDR3 size: 17 residues. This chain's CDR3 is CASSDSKRGGSYNEQFF. CDR3 nucleotide sequence: TGTGCCAGCAGTGACTCAAAGCGGGGGGGATCCTACAATGAGCAGTTCTTC.

J is TRBJ1-1 and V is TRBV7-6; D unresolved. V shed 4 bases and J shed 5 bases, with 14 bases lying between them. CDR1 and CDR2 from the germline V gene are SGHVS and FNYEAQ. This CDR3 spans 14 amino acids. In DNA form, the CDR3 reads TGTGCCAGCAGCTATTCAACCGGCAGGACTGAAGCTTTCTTT. Its protein product is CASSYSTGRTEAFF.

V usage is TRBV5-6 and J usage is TRBJ1-6; D unresolved. CDR1 is SGHDT and CDR2 is YYEEEE in the germline V gene. The CDR3 totals 14 residues. V shed 4 bases and J shed 12 bases, with 17 bases lying between them. The CDR3 DNA sequence: TGTGCCAGCAGCCATCAGGCGGGGTTGGAACCCCTCCACTTT. Translating gives CASSHQAGLEPLHF.

The rearrangement joins TRBV13 to TRBJ2-7, with a possible D match to TRBD1 (6 bases). The CDR3 is made up of 14 amino acids. V was pared by 6 bases and J by 6 bases, with 18 bases between. CDR1 and CDR2 (germline): PRHDT, FYEKMQ (reference sequence). The CDR3 nucleotides read TGTGCCAGCAGTGAAGGGGGTTTGGACGGCGAGCAGTACTTC. It yields the protein CASSEGGLDGEQYF.

The rearrangement joins TRBV28 to TRBJ1-1, with D hard to call. The CDR3 has 14 amino acids. Per germline, CDR1 MDHEN and CDR2 SYDVKM. Trimming took 5 bases from V and 0 from J, leaving 10 bases between them. The CDR3 sequence: CASSPSRLNTEAFF. The CDR3 DNA reads as TGTGCCAGCAGTCCTTCCAGGTTGAACACTGAAGCTTTCTTT.

The rearrangement links TRBV9 to TRBJ1-6; TRBD1 matches at 7 bases. J was trimmed by 7 bases and V by 3 bases; bases with no gene match: 4. The CDR3 is 14 amino acids. CDR1 and CDR2 from the germline V gene are SGDLS and YYNGEE. The CDR3 nucleotides read TGTGCCAGCAGCGCAGGGGGTGGGAATTCACCCCTCCACTTT. Encoded protein: CASSAGGGNSPLHF.

The chain is built from TRBV6-5 and TRBJ1-1; 9 bases match TRBD1. Trimming removed 8 bases from V and 5 bases from J; junction bases left unmatched: 12. The CDR3 is made up of 15 amino acids. Germline V lookup: CDR1 MNHEY, CDR2 SVGAGI. DNA of the CDR3: TGTGCCAGCTTATCGCATGGGACAGGGTTTACTGAAGCTTTCTTT. Translated, it gives CASLSHGTGFTEAFF.

The CDR3 DNA reads as TGTGCCGTTGAAGAGGGATCCTACGAGCAGTACTTC. The encoded protein is CAVEEGSYEQYF. The chain uses TRBV2 and TRBJ2-7, with D possibly being TRBD2 (5 bases). The CDR3 extends over 12 amino acids. Germline CDR1 and CDR2: SNHLY and FYNNEI. V was cut by 11 bases and J by 1 base, with 12 bases left in between.

The chain is built from TRBV7-9 and TRBJ1-2; maybe TRBD1 (5 bases). V gave up 4 bases and J gave up 2 bases, with 17 bases separating them. The CDR3 is 16 amino acids. Per germline, CDR1 SEHNR and CDR2 FQNEAQ (reference sequence). The CDR3 loop reads CASSSPGLSINYGYTF. CDR3 coding DNA: TGTGCCAGCAGCTCGCCGGGACTCTCGATAAACTATGGCTACACCTTC.

The V and J genes are TRBV4-1 and TRBJ2-7, with no clear D. Germline CDR1 MGHRA, CDR2 YSYEKL. Trimming cost V 1 base and J 2 bases, with 9 bases left between them. There are 14 residues in the CDR3. CDR3 region: CASSQAWQPYEQYF. The CDR3, as DNA: TGCGCCAGCAGCCAAGCCTGGCAACCCTACGAGCAGTACTTC.

The rearrangement links TRBV7-9 to TRBJ1-2; D is uncertain. Germline CDR1 is SEHNR and CDR2 is FQNEAQ (reference sequence). Trimming left V 4 bases short and J 7 bases short, with 13 bases between. The CDR3 sequence is 13 residues long. The CDR3 protein is CASSSWTAIGYTF. The CDR3 DNA is TGTGCCAGCAGCTCCTGGACTGCTATTGGCTACACCTTC.

The V call is TRBV9, the J call TRBJ1-3; TRBD1 agrees at 7 bases. Germline-derived CDR1 and CDR2 are SGDLS and YYNGEE. V was pared by 3 bases and J by 3 bases, with 12 bases of the junction left unmatched. CDR3 length: 17 amino acids. CDR3 loop: CASSEADWDSLGNTIYF. The CDR3 DNA reads as TGTGCCAGCAGCGAGGCCGACTGGGACAGTCTTGGAAACACCATATATTTT. Using reference TRBV9 and TRBJ1-3 for the parts outside the CDR3, the full variable domain is DSGVTQTPKHLITATGQRVTLRCSPRSGDLSVYWYQQSLDQGLQFLIQYYNGEERAKGNILERFSAQQFPDLHSELNLSSLELGDSALYFCASSEADWDSLGNTIYFGEGSWLTVV.

The rearrangement joins TRBV6-1 to TRBJ2-1; 10 nucleotides agree with TRBD2. Germline-derived CDR1 and CDR2 are MNHNS and SASEGT. The CDR3 extends over 15 amino acids. J was trimmed by 6 bases and V by 1 base; bases with no gene match: 3. CDR3 sequence: CASSEEAGGPNEQFF. For the CDR3, the DNA is TGTGCCAGCAGTGAAGAAGCGGGGGGGCCCAATGAGCAGTTCTTC.

The chain links TRBV6-6 to TRBJ2-1; 10 bases map to TRBD2. The CDR3 is 14 residues long. CDR1 and CDR2 from the germline V gene are MNHNY and SVGAGI (reference sequence). V was clipped by 5 bases and J by 7 bases; unmatched bases: 5. CDR3: CASSPAGGPNEQFF. In DNA form, the CDR3 reads TGTGCCAGCAGTCCAGCGGGGGGGCCTAATGAGCAGTTCTTC.

The chain joins TRBV9 to TRBJ1-3; 7 nucleotides match TRBD1. The germline V gene has CDR1 SGDLS and CDR2 YYNGEE. The V segment lost 2 bases and the J segment 0 bases; nucleotides outside the gene matches: 11. CDR3 size: 18 residues. The CDR3 here is CASSVTGSVWFSGNTIYF. The CDR3 DNA follows: TGTGCCAGCAGCGTGACAGGGTCAGTTTGGTTCTCTGGAAACACCATATATTTT.

In DNA, the CDR3 is TGCAGCGTTGAACTAACAGGGGACCCCGATGAAAAACTGTTTTTT. Residues: CSVELTGDPDEKLFF. The chain carries TRBV29-1 and TRBJ1-4; 7 positions agree with TRBD1. The trim removed 2 bases at V and 6 bases at J, leaving 9 bases unmatched. The CDR3 is made up of 15 amino acids. Germline V gene lookup returns CDR1 SQVTM and CDR2 ANQGSEA.

The chain is built from TRBV9 and TRBJ2-5, with D unclear. The CDR3 is 14 residues long. V was cut by 0 bases and J by 5 bases, with 11 bases left in between. Germline-derived CDR1 and CDR2 are SGDLS and YYNGEE. CDR3 coding DNA: TGTGCCAGCAGCGTAGAAGACGGGTGGGAGACCCAGTACTTC. Translation gives CASSVEDGWETQYF.